This TCR beta chain was sequenced for a study of T-cell reconstitution after alpha-beta-depleted transplantation in children. CDR3 length: 14 residues. The V and J ends lost 4 bases and 5 bases respectively, with 15 bases between them. Germline V gene lookup returns CDR1 SGHTA and CDR2 FQGNSA. Unique molecular identifiers featured in how the TCRbeta library was prepared. TCRdb reanalysed the PCR reads using MiXCR and keeps one entry per CDR3 protein. This table holds over 150,000 distinct CDR3 sequences, less than 8% found once. This TCR was sampled from a human donor who donated a stem cell graft to a child with Wiskott-Aldrich syndrome. The sample here was PBMCs from the stem cell graft donor, taken from the stem cell graft. This sequence joins TRBV7-2 and TRBJ2-7; TRBD1 is a possible D gene (7 bases). CDR3 protein: CASSSGGGLDEQYF. The CDR3 DNA sequence: TGTGCCAGCAGCTCCGGAGGGGGCCTTGACGAGCAGTACTTC.